Given below is one T cell receptor beta chain in context. Its antigen remains unidentified. This sample is part of a study of blood T cells in healthy people across ages. Study findings and constraints: Donor CMV status was unknown, possibly confounding expanded clonotype changes.

Combining a sample-barcoded 5' primer with a J-beta primer mix, a second PCR ran for roughly 7 to 12 cycles. TCRdb called the 5' RACE reads again in MiXCR, with one record for every CDR3 protein. The data hold about 1.6 million distinct CDR3 sequences, with roughly 30% observed a single time. V lost 3 bases and J 8 bases, leaving 17 bases between the germline ends. Germline values: CDR1 SGHDN, CDR2 FVKESK. The CDR3 covers 15 residues. The sequenced material came from blood. This TCR derives from a woman aged 25 to 45 in good health. The V call is TRBV14, the J call TRBJ2-1; tentatively, D is TRBD1 (5 bases). CDR3 bases: TGTGCCAGCAGCCACCGAAGTAGGGGAAGGGATGAGCAGTTCTTC. As protein: CASSHRSRGRDEQFF.